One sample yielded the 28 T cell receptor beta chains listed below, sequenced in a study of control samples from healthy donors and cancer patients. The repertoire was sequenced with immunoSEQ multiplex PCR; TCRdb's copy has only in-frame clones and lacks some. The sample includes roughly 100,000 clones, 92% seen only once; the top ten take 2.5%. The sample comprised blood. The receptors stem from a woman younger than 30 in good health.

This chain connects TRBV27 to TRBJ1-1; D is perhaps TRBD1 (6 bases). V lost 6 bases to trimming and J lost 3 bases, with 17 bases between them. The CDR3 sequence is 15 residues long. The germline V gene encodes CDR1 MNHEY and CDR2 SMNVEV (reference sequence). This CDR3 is CASSPRGGAYTEAFF. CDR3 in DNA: TGTGCCAGCAGCCCGCGGGGGGGGGCGTACACTGAAGCTTTCTTT.

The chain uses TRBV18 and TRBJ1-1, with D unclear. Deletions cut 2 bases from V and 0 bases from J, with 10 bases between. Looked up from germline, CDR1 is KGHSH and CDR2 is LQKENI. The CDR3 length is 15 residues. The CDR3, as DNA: TGTGCCAGCTCACCATCCCGGAACATGAACACTGAAGCTTTCTTT. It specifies CASSPSRNMNTEAFF.

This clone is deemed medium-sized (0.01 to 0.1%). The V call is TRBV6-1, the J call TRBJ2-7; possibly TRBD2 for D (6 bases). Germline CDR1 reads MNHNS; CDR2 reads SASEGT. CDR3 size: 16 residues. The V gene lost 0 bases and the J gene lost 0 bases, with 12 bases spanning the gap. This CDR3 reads CASSEAGGDSSYEQYF. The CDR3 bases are TGTGCCAGCAGTGAAGCGGGGGGAGATTCCTCCTACGAGCAGTACTTC.

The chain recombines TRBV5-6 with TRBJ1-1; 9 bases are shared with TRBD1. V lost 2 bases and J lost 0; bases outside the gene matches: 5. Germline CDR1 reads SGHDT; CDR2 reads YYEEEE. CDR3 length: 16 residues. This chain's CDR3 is CASSFFGTGLNTEAFF. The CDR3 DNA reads TGTGCCAGCAGCTTTTTCGGGACAGGGCTGAACACTGAAGCTTTCTTT.

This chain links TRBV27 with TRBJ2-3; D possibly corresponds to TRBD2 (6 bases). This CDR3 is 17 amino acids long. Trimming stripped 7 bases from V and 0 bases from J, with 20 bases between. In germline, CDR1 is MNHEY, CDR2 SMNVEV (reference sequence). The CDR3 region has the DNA TGTGCCAGCAAGAGGTTGGGGGGAGCCTCTAGCACAGATACGCAGTATTTT. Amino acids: CASKRLGGASSTDTQYF.

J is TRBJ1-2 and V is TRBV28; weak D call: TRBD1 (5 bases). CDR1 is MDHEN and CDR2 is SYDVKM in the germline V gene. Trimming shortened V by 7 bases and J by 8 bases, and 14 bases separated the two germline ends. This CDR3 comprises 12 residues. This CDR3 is CASNNWGEGYTF. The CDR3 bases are TGTGCCAGCAATAACTGGGGGGAGGGCTACACCTTC.

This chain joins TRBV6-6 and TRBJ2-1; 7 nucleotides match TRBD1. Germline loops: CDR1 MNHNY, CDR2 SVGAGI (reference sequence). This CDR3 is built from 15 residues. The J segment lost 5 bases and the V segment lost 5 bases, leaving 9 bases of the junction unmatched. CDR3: CASSLATGNHNEQFF. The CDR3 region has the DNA TGTGCCAGCAGTCTCGCGACAGGGAACCACAATGAGCAGTTCTTC.

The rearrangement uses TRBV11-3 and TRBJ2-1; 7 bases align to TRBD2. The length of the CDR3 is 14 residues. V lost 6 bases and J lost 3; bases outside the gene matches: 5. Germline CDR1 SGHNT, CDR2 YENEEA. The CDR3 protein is CASSPSGIYNEQFF. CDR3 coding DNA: TGTGCCAGCAGTCCCAGCGGGATCTACAATGAGCAGTTCTTC.

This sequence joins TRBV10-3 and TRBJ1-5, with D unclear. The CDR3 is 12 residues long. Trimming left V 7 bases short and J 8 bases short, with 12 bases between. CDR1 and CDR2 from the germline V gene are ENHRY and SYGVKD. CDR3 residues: CAITSGLEPQHF. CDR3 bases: TGTGCCATCACTTCGGGTTTGGAGCCCCAGCATTTT.

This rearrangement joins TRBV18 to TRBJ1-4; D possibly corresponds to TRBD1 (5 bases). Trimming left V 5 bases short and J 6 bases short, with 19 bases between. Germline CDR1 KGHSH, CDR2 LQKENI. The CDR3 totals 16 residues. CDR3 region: CASSDFPGTSDEKLFF. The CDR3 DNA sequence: TGTGCCAGCTCAGACTTCCCCGGGACGTCGGATGAAAAACTGTTTTTT.

CDR3 amino acids: CASSAQTGYSTDTQYF. CDR3 DNA sequence: TGTGCCAGCAGTGCACAGACAGGGTACAGCACAGATACGCAGTATTTT. This rearrangement joins TRBV2 to TRBJ2-3; 7 bases match TRBD1. V shed 4 bases, J shed 0 bases, and the junction held 7 bases outside the gene matches. The CDR3 has 16 amino acids. CDR1 and CDR2 from the germline V gene are SNHLY and FYNNEI.

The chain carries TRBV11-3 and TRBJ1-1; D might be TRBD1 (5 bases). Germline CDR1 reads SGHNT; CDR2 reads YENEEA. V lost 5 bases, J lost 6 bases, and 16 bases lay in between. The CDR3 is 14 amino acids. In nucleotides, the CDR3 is TGTGCCAGCAGCCCCGTCCCAGGGCGCGCTGAAGCTTTCTTT. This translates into CASSPVPGRAEAFF.

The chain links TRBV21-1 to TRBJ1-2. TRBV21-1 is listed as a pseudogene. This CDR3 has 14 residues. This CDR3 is CASSKSLGVWGYTF. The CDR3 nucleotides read TGTGCCAGCAGCAAATCTCTGGGAGTATGGGGCTACACCTTC.

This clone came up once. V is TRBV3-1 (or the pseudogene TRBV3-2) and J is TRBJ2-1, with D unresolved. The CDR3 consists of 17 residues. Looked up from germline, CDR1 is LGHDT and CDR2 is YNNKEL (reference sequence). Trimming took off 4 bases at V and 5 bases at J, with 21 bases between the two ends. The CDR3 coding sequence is TGTGCCAGCAGCCCGCAAGTGGCGGCGAACCGGAACAATGAGCAGTTCTTC. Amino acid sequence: CASSPQVAANRNNEQFF.

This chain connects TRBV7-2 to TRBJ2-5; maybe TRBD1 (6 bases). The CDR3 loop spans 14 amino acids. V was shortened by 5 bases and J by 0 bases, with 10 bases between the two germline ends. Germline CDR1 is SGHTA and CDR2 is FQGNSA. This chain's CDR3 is CASSRQGYQETQYF. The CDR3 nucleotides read TGTGCCAGCAGCCGCCAGGGGTACCAAGAGACCCAGTACTTC. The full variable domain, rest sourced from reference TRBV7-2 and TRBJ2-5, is GAGVSQSPSNKVTEKGKDVELRCDPISGHTALYWYRQSLGQGLEFLIYFQGNSAPDKSGLPSDRFSAERTGGSVSTLTIQRTQQEDSAVYLCASSRQGYQETQYFGPGTRLLVL.

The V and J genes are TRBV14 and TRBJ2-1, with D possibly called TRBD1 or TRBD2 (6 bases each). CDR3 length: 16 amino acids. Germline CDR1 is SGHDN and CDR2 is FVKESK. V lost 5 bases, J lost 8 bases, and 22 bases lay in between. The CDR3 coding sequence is TGTGCCAGCAGCGGACGGGCCCGGGGGCAAATATATGAGCAGTTCTTC. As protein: CASSGRARGQIYEQFF. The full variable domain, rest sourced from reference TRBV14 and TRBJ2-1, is EAGVTQFPSHSVIEKGQTVTLRCDPISGHDNLYWYRRVMGKEIKFLLHFVKESKQDESGMPNNRFLAERTGGTYSTLKVQPAELEDSGVYFCASSGRARGQIYEQFFGPGTRLTVL.

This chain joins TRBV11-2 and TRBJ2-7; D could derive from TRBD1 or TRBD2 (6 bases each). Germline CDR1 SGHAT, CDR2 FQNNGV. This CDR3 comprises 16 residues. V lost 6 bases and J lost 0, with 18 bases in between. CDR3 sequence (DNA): TGTGCCAGCAGTCCGCCGGGGGCGAAAGGCTCCTACGAGCAGTACTTC. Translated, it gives CASSPPGAKGSYEQYF.

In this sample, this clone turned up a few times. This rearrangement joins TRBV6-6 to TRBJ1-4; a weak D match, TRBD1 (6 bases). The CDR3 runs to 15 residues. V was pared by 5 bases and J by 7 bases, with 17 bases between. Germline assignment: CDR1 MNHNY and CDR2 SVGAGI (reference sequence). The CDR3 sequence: CASSNPTGGSEKLFF. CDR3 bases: TGTGCCAGCAGTAACCCGACAGGAGGGAGTGAAAAACTGTTTTTT.

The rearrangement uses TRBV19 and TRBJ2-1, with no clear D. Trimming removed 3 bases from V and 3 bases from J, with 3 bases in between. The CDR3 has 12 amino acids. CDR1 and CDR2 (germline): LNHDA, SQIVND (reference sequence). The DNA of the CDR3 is TGTGCCAGTAGTATCGTCTACAATGAGCAGTTCTTC. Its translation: CASSIVYNEQFF.

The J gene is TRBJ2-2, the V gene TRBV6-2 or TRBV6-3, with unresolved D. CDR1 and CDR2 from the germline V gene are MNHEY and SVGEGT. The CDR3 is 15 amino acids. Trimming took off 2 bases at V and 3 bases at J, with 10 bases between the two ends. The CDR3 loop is CASSYSTSDTGELFF. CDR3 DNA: TGTGCCAGCAGTTACAGCACGTCGGACACCGGGGAGCTGTTTTTT.

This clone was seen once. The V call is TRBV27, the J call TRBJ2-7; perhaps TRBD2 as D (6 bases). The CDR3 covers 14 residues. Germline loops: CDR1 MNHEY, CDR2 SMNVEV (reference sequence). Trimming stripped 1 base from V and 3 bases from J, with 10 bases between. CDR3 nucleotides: TGTGCCAGCAGTTTATTGCGGGGTCGCTACGAGCAGTACTTC. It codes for CASSLLRGRYEQYF.

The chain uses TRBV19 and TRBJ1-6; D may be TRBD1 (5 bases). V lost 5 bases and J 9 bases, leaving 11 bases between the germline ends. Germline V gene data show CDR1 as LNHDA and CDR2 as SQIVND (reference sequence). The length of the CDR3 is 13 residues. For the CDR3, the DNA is TGTGCCAGTAGTCGGGACTCCGGTTCACCCCTCCACTTT. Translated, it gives CASSRDSGSPLHF.

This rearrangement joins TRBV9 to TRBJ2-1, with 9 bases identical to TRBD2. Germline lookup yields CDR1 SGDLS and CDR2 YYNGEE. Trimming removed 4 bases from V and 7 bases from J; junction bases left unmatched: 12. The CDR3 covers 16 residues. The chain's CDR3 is CASSTIAGVGGNEQFF. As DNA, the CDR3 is TGTGCCAGCAGCACCATAGCGGGAGTAGGTGGTAATGAGCAGTTCTTC.

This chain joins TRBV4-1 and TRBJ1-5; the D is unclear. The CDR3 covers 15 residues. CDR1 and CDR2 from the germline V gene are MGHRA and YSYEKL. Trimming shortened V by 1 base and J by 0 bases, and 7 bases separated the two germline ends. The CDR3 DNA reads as TGCGCCAGCAGCCAAGTTCACAGTAGCAATCAGCCCCAGCATTTT. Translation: CASSQVHSSNQPQHF.

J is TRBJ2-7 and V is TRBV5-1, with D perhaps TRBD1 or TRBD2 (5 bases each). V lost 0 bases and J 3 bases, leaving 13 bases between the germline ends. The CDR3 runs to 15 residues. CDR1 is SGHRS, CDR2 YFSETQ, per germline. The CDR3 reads CASSLARTLVYEQYF. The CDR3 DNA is TGCGCCAGCAGCTTGGCCCGGACACTAGTCTACGAGCAGTACTTC.

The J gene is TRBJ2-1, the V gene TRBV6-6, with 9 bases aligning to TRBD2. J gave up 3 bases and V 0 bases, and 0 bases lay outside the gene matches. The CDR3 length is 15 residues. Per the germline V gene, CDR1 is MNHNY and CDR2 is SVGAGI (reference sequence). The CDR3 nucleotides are TGTGCCAGCAGTTACTCACTAGCGGGCTACAATGAGCAGTTCTTC. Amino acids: CASSYSLAGYNEQFF.

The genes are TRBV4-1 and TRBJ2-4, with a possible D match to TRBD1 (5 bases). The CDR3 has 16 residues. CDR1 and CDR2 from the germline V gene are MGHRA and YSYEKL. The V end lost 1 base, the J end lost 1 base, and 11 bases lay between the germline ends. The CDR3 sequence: CASSQVETGAKNIQYF. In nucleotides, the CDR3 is TGCGCCAGCAGCCAAGTCGAAACAGGTGCCAAAAACATTCAGTACTTC.

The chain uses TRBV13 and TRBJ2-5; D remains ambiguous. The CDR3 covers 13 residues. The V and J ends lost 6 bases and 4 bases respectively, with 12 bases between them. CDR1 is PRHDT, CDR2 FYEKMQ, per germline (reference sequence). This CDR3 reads CASRSDWGETQYF. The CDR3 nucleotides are TGTGCCAGCAGGTCGGATTGGGGAGAGACCCAGTACTTC.